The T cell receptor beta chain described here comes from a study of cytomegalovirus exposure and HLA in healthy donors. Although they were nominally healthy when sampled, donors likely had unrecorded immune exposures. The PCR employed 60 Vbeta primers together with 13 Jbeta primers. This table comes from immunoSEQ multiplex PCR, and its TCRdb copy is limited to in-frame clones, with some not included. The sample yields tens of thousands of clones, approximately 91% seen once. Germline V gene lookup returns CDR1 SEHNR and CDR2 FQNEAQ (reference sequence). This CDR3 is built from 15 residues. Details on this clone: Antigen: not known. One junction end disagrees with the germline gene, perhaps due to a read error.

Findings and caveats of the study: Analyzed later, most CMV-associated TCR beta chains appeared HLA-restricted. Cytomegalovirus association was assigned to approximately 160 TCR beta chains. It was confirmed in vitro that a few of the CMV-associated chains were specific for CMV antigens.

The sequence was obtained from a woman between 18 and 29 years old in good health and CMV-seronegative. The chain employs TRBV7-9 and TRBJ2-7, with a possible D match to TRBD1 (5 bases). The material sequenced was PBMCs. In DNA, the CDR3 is TGTTCCAGCAGCTATGGGGTGGACAACTCCTACGAGCAGTACTTC. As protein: CSSSYGVDNSYEQYF.